A single sample is the source of the 27 T cell receptor beta chains below, sequenced in a study of T cell responses to AZD1222 COVID-19 vaccine (TCRdb year 2021). The time point label on this specimen signifies: baseline before first vaccination. The library relied on the immunoSEQ multiplex PCR assay. The table comes from immuneACCESS by way of TCRdb, which keeps in-frame sequences with V and J called. Part of the clones is missing from these tables; in studies checked, under half for an unresolved V gene and the rest for unknown reasons. In all, the sample holds 46,000 or so clones, and 70% to 80% of those were seen once. Approximately 6.3% of the sample goes to the ten largest clones. The sample was peripheral blood, taken on day 0 of AZD1222 vaccination. All receptors come from an adult in good health.

This chain connects TRBV6-5 to TRBJ1-2; a possible D gene is TRBD1 (5 bases). The V gene's germline CDR1 is MNHEY and CDR2 SVGAGI. Trimming pared 2 bases from V and 6 bases from J, leaving 10 bases between. The length of the CDR3 is 13 residues. CDR3 bases: TGTGCCAGCAGTTACCCAGGGTTCGATGGCTACACCTTC. Protein sequence: CASSYPGFDGYTF.

The chain recombines TRBV5-1 with TRBJ2-2; D call uncertain. The CDR3 has 11 amino acids. Germline CDR1 is SGHRS and CDR2 is YFSETQ. V was trimmed by 4 bases and J by 4 bases, leaving 2 bases between them. The CDR3 sequence: CASSGTGELFF. CDR3 coding DNA: TGCGCCAGCAGCGGCACCGGGGAGCTGTTTTTT. The complete variable domain, with remaining parts taken from reference TRBV5-1 and TRBJ2-2, reads KAGVTQTPRYLIKTRGQQVTLSCSPISGHRSVSWYQQTPGQGLQFLFEYFSETQRNKGNFPGRFSGRQFSNSRSEMNVSTLELGDSALYLCASSGTGELFFGEGSRLTVL.

This clone was seen just once. The chain links TRBV7-9 to TRBJ1-1; TRBD1 agrees at 9 bases. V gave up 3 bases and J gave up 0 bases; unmatched junction bases: 2. CDR1 SEHNR and CDR2 FQNEAQ come from the germline V gene (reference sequence). The CDR3 extends over 15 amino acids. CDR3 sequence reads: CASSLDRGMNTEAFF. The CDR3 DNA reads as TGTGCCAGCAGCTTGGACAGGGGTATGAACACTGAAGCTTTCTTT.

The rearrangement uses TRBV7-8 and TRBJ1-4, with 8 bases lining up with TRBD1. V gave up 6 bases and J gave up 7 bases; unmatched junction bases: 4. Germline assignment: CDR1 SGHVS and CDR2 FQNEAQ. The CDR3 contains 13 residues. CDR3 nucleotide sequence: TGTGCCAGCAGGGGTGGGACAGGTGAAAAACTGTTTTTT. Its translation is CASRGGTGEKLFF.

This clone was counted once. V and J are TRBV5-4 and TRBJ1-2; D perhaps matches TRBD1 (6 bases). In germline, CDR1 is SGHNT, CDR2 YYREEE (reference sequence). V dropped 2 bases and J dropped 2 bases, with 10 bases sitting between them. This CDR3 is 14 amino acids long. The CDR3 nucleotides read TGTGCCAGCAGCTTACGCAGGGGAAACTATGGCTACACCTTC. The encoded protein is CASSLRRGNYGYTF.

V and J are TRBV5-4 and TRBJ2-7; 7 bases match TRBD1. V was pared by 2 bases and J by 2 bases, with 1 base of the junction left unmatched. CDR3 length: 13 residues. Germline V gene lookup returns CDR1 SGHNT and CDR2 YYREEE (reference sequence). The CDR3 DNA reads TGTGCCAGCAGCTTACAGGGGACCTACGAGCAGTACGTC. Amino acid sequence: CASSLQGTYEQYV.

The genes are TRBV11-2 and TRBJ2-2; no reliable D call. Germline CDR1 and CDR2: SGHAT and FQNNGV. The CDR3 runs 16 residues. V dropped 7 bases and J dropped 2 bases, with 17 bases sitting between them. The CDR3 is CASTPSATVNTGELFF. CDR3 nucleotide sequence: TGTGCCAGCACCCCCTCGGCTACAGTCAACACCGGGGAGCTGTTTTTT.

The V gene is TRBV7-8, the J gene TRBJ2-5; TRBD1 matches at 7 bases. This CDR3 is 14 amino acids long. CDR1 and CDR2 from the germline V gene are SGHVS and FQNEAQ. J gave up 1 base and V 4 bases, and 3 bases lay outside the gene matches. The DNA for the CDR3 is TGTGCCAGCAGCTCCAACAGGGGCCAAGAGACCCAGTACTTC. Its translation is CASSSNRGQETQYF.

V gene TRBV5-4 combines with J gene TRBJ1-1; no definite D call. V was clipped by 5 bases and J by 1 base, with 9 bases between them. Germline CDR1 and CDR2: SGHNT and YYREEE (reference sequence). The CDR3 sequence is 13 residues long. DNA of the CDR3: TGTGCCAGCAGACTGGACGGGAACACTGAAGCTTTCTTT. This translates into CASRLDGNTEAFF.

The chain carries TRBV2 and TRBJ1-2; no clear D. Germline CDR1 SNHLY, CDR2 FYNNEI. This CDR3 has 10 residues. V lost 2 bases and J 12 bases, leaving 7 bases between the germline ends. The CDR3 is CASSEPVHTF. The CDR3 DNA is TGTGCCAGCAGTGAACCAGTCCACACCTTC.

The genes are TRBV10-3 and TRBJ1-3, with D maybe TRBD1 (5 bases). The CDR3 runs 14 residues. Germline V CDR1 and CDR2: ENHRY, SYGVKD. Trimming removed 8 bases from V and 9 bases from J, with 20 bases in between. The CDR3 DNA reads TGTGCCATCGGACTTCCGGGCCCCGGGGGCACCATATATTTT. This encodes CAIGLPGPGGTIYF.

The chain has TRBV4-2 and TRBJ2-5; D is possibly TRBD2 (6 bases). Trimming took off 0 bases at V and 5 bases at J, with 10 bases between the two ends. This CDR3 is built from 14 residues. Germline loops: CDR1 LGHNA, CDR2 YNFKEQ. The CDR3: CASSQELGGETQYF. CDR3 DNA: TGTGCCAGCAGCCAAGAGCTTGGAGGGGAGACCCAGTACTTC.

The V and J genes are TRBV27 and TRBJ2-2; 9 bases are shared with TRBD1. The germline V gene has CDR1 MNHEY and CDR2 SMNVEV (reference sequence). The CDR3 contains 16 residues. V trimming: 6 bases; J trimming: 7 bases; junction bases outside the gene matches: 12. DNA for the CDR3: TGTGCCAGCAGGGGAAGCACAGGGGGCTCTGGCGGGGAGCTGTTTTTT. Encoded protein: CASRGSTGGSGGELFF.

The V gene is TRBV9, the J gene TRBJ2-3; 11 nucleotides match TRBD2. The CDR3 spans 16 residues. V gave up 4 bases and J gave up 0 bases; unmatched junction bases: 4. CDR1 is SGDLS and CDR2 is YYNGEE in the germline V gene. The CDR3 nucleotides are TGTGCCAGCAGCACGGGACTAGCGGAGAGCACAGATACGCAGTATTTT. Encoded protein: CASSTGLAESTDTQYF.

This chain links TRBV6-5 with TRBJ1-1, with D hard to call. CDR3 size: 14 residues. Per the germline V gene, CDR1 is MNHEY and CDR2 is SVGAGI. Trimming took off 8 bases at V and 2 bases at J, with 15 bases between the two ends. CDR3 in DNA: TGTGCCAGCTTTCTTCGTGAGGGAAACACTGAAGCTTTCTTT. It encodes CASFLREGNTEAFF.

The genes are TRBV20-1 and TRBJ2-1; 9 nucleotides align to TRBD1. The CDR3 spans 11 residues. Germline CDR1 and CDR2: DFQATT and SNEGSKA (reference sequence). V was pared by 3 bases and J by 15 bases, with 6 bases of the junction left unmatched. The CDR3 here is CSARAGQGPFF. CDR3 nucleotide sequence: TGCAGTGCTAGGGCGGGACAGGGTCCGTTCTTC.

A word on this clone: The junction does not match germline at one end; this may be a read error. This chain links TRBV7-9 with TRBJ2-5; no clear D gene. This CDR3 has 11 amino acids. Germline loops: CDR1 SEHNR, CDR2 FQNEAQ (reference sequence). In DNA, the CDR3 is TGTGCCAGCAGCTTAGCGTCGTACGGACACTTC. Translating it yields CASSLASYGHF.

The V gene is TRBV5-6, the J gene TRBJ1-5; D remains ambiguous. With 0 bases removed from V and 9 bases from J, the gap between germline ends came to 10 bases. The CDR3 is made up of 13 amino acids. Germline V gene lookup returns CDR1 SGHDT and CDR2 YYEEEE. The CDR3 DNA reads as TGTGCCAGCAGCTTGGAGGGATTGGGGCCCCAGCATTTT. It translates to CASSLEGLGPQHF. The full variable domain, rest sourced from reference TRBV5-6 and TRBJ1-5, is DAGVTQSPTHLIKTRGQQVTLRCSPKSGHDTVSWYQQALGQGPQFIFQYYEEEERQRGNFPDRFSGHQFPNYSSELNVNALLLGDSALYLCASSLEGLGPQHFGDGTRLSIL.

This chain uses TRBV7-2 with TRBJ1-1, with a possible D match to TRBD1 (5 bases). The V end lost 3 bases, the J end lost 5 bases, and 13 bases lay between the germline ends. The germline CDR1 and CDR2 sequences are SGHTA and FQGNSA. CDR3 length: 14 amino acids. In DNA, the CDR3 is TGTGCCAGCAGCTTTGCAGGGTATCAAACTGAAGCTTTCTTT. It codes for CASSFAGYQTEAFF.

This chain links TRBV7-3 with TRBJ2-3; 11 nucleotides align to TRBD2. J lost 2 bases, V lost 5 bases, and 3 bases had no gene match. The length of the CDR3 is 15 residues. Germline V CDR1 and CDR2: SGHTA, FQGTGA. The CDR3 sequence: CASSLAGGYTDTQYF. The DNA for the CDR3 is TGTGCCAGCAGCCTAGCGGGGGGATACACAGATACGCAGTATTTT.

This clone was counted once. V and J are TRBV9 and TRBJ2-1; D may be TRBD2 (6 bases). The germline gives CDR1 SGDLS, CDR2 YYNGEE. This CDR3 comprises 15 residues. Trimming pared 0 bases from V and 1 base from J, leaving 8 bases between. The CDR3: CASSVEAGSYNEQFF. The CDR3 DNA is TGTGCCAGCAGCGTAGAGGCGGGGTCCTACAATGAGCAGTTCTTC.

This chain joins TRBV28 and TRBJ2-6; 10 bases agree with TRBD1. The CDR3 covers 17 residues. Germline V gene lookup returns CDR1 MDHEN and CDR2 SYDVKM. Losses at the gene ends were 6 bases for V and 4 bases for J; bases not matched to a gene: 9. CDR3 nucleotide sequence: TGTGCCAGCAGCGAACTGGGACAGGGGCCAGGGGCCAACGTCCTGACTTTC. Residues: CASSELGQGPGANVLTF.

This clone was observed a handful of times. This chain uses TRBV11-3 with TRBJ2-1, with a possible D match to TRBD1 (5 bases). Germline CDR1 reads SGHNT; CDR2 reads YENEEA. The CDR3 spans 18 residues. Trimming left V 0 bases short and J 0 bases short, with 15 bases between. CDR3 loop: CASSLDQGGSSSYNEQFF. The CDR3 nucleotides are TGTGCCAGCAGCTTAGATCAGGGCGGATCAAGCTCCTACAATGAGCAGTTCTTC.

This clone was detected a few times. This chain uses TRBV7-8 with TRBJ1-2, with a possible D match to TRBD1 (6 bases). Germline loops: CDR1 SGHVS, CDR2 FQNEAQ. The CDR3 is 16 amino acids. V lost 7 bases and J 3 bases, leaving 21 bases between the germline ends. DNA for the CDR3: TGTGCCAGCAACACCCAGGGGAGGGGCGTTTACTATGGCTACACCTTC. The encoded protein is CASNTQGRGVYYGYTF.

This chain joins TRBV30 and TRBJ1-1; D perhaps matches TRBD1 (5 bases). Looked up from germline, CDR1 is GTSNPN and CDR2 is SVGIG (reference sequence). The V gene lost 5 bases and the J gene lost 0 bases, with 13 bases spanning the gap. This CDR3 region has 14 residues. CDR3 loop: CAWDIAGLNTEAFF. In DNA, the CDR3 is TGTGCCTGGGACATAGCAGGGTTGAACACTGAAGCTTTCTTT.

The gene calls are TRBV10-1 and TRBJ1-1; no clear D gene. V was clipped by 3 bases and J by 8 bases, with 13 bases between them. CDR3 length: 13 residues. CDR1 and CDR2 (germline): WNHNN, SYGVQD (reference sequence). As DNA, the CDR3 is TGCGCCAGCAGTGACCAGCGTGATGTAGAAGCTTTCTTT. Protein: CASSDQRDVEAFF.

This rearrangement joins TRBV7-9 to TRBJ1-1; the D gene is possibly TRBD1 (6 bases). CDR1 and CDR2 from the germline V gene are SEHNR and FQNEAQ (reference sequence). CDR3 length: 14 residues. Trimming pared 3 bases from V and 6 bases from J, leaving 14 bases between. The CDR3 nucleotides read TGTGCCAGCAGCTTTCGACAGGTTGAGGCTGAAGCTTTCTTT. It yields the protein CASSFRQVEAEAFF.